The rows below give T cell receptor beta chains drawn from one sample of a study of T cells in Graves' hyperthyroidism and ophthalmopathy. MiXCR was run by TCRdb on the multiplex PCR reads, yielding one entry per CDR3 protein. Of around 350,000 distinct CDR3 sequences listed, over 12% are singletons. The sequenced material came from blood. All receptors come from a woman aged 60-70 years with Graves' ophthalmopathy. CDR3s include the opening cysteine and the closing phenylalanine or tryptophan. Each record gives: D gene, V gene, clone size, J gene, CDR3 length, CDR3 protein, CDR3 DNA. The D gene is left open where the match is weak. Where a row states a size, it is once, few, many or the class of an expanded clone; other rows omit it.

-	TRBV28	many	TRBJ1-1	22	CASSLARGSWGRQRHMNTEAFF	TGTGCCAGCAGTTTAGCCCGTGGGTCGTGGGGCAGGCAACGCCACATGAACACTGAAGCTTTCTTT
-	TRBV29-1	-	TRBJ2-2	12	CSVGSGTGELFF	TGCAGCGTTGGTTCGGGAACCGGGGAGCTGTTTTTT
TRBD2	TRBV14	many	TRBJ2-7	14	CASSLSGRAAEQYF	TGTGCCAGCAGCCTAAGCGGGAGGGCCGCCGAGCAGTACTTC
-	TRBV19	-	TRBJ2-2	13	CASGDKNTGELFF	TGTGCCAGTGGGGACAAGAACACCGGGGAGCTGTTTTTT
TRBD2	TRBV19	few	TRBJ2-1	20	CASSIDWAPGLAGVGDEQFF	TGTGCCAGTAGTATAGATTGGGCACCGGGACTAGCGGGAGTGGGTGATGAGCAGTTCTTC
-	TRBV7-9	many	TRBJ1-6	15	CASSLVGQYGSPLHF	TGTGCCAGCAGCTTAGTCGGACAGTACGGTTCACCCCTCCACTTT
TRBD1	TRBV6-1	many	TRBJ1-2	13	CASRRGTGYGYTF	TGTGCCAGCAGACGCGGGACAGGCTATGGCTACACCTTC
-	TRBV4-1	few	TRBJ1-4	14	CASSQGSPNEKLFF	TGCGCCAGCAGCCAAGGCAGCCCCAATGAAAAACTGTTTTTT
TRBD2	TRBV5-1	many	TRBJ2-3	15	CASTDRAGHTDTQYF	TGCGCCAGCACCGATAGAGCGGGGCACACAGATACGCAGTATTTT
-	TRBV28	many	TRBJ2-5	15	CASSSAPGVQETQYF	TGTGCCAGCAGTTCGGCCCCAGGGGTCCAAGAGACCCAGTACTTC
-	TRBV2	many	TRBJ2-7	13	CASRGDSAYEQYF	TGTGCCAGCAGAGGGGACTCGGCCTACGAGCAGTACTTC
-	TRBV30	many	TRBJ2-1	12	CAWSVSDNEQFF	TGTGCCTGGAGTGTATCGGACAATGAGCAGTTCTTC
TRBD1	TRBV24-1	few	TRBJ1-5	14	CATSDLGTDQPQHF	TGTGCCACCAGTGACCTTGGGACAGACCAGCCCCAGCATTTT
TRBD1	TRBV18	many	TRBJ2-1	16	CASSPPTGGSYNEQFF	TGTGCCAGCTCACCACCGACAGGGGGAAGCTACAATGAGCAGTTCTTC
-	TRBV10-3	once	TRBJ2-2	13	CAIRRTETGELFF	TGTGCCATCAGGAGGACAGAGACCGGGGAGCTGTTTTTT
-	TRBV28	many	TRBJ2-7	14	CASSLVSSSYEQYF	TGTGCCAGCAGTTTAGTAAGTAGCTCCTACGAGCAGTACTTC
-	TRBV2	many	TRBJ2-5	12	CASRVYQETQYF	TGTGCCAGCAGGGTGTACCAAGAGACCCAGTACTTC
-	TRBV20-1	many	TRBJ2-1	12	CSARRGSNEQFF	TGCAGTGCGCGGCGGGGTTCCAATGAGCAGTTCTTC
-	TRBV7-3	many	TRBJ2-1	14	CASSFGDGYNEQFF	TGTGCCAGCAGCTTTGGGGACGGCTACAATGAGCAGTTCTTC
-	TRBV28	many	TRBJ1-4	15	CASRAPGATNEKLFF	TGTGCCAGCAGGGCACCGGGGGCAACTAATGAAAAACTGTTTTTT
TRBD2	TRBV9	few	TRBJ2-1	15	CASSALLGRDNEQFF	TGTGCCAGCAGCGCCCTCTTGGGGAGGGACAATGAGCAGTTCTTC
TRBD1	TRBV9	few	TRBJ2-7	15	CASSVGPGGTYEQYF	TGTGCCAGCAGCGTAGGGCCAGGGGGCACCTACGAGCAGTACTTC
TRBD2	TRBV28	-	TRBJ2-1	15	CASSTGTSGMDEQFF	TGTGCCAGCAGTACAGGGACTAGCGGGATGGATGAGCAGTTCTTC
-	TRBV9	few	TRBJ1-1	16	CASSGIGTSMNTEAFF	TGTGCCAGCAGCGGGATCGGGACGAGCATGAACACTGAAGCTTTCTTT
-	TRBV11-3	-	TRBJ2-2	16	CASSQGTIGGTGELFF	TGTGCCAGCAGCCAGGGGACTATCGGGGGCACCGGGGAGCTGTTTTTT
-	TRBV27	-	TRBJ2-4	17	CASSLLGRQTSKNIQYF	TGTGCCAGCAGTTTATTGGGGCGACAGACCTCCAAAAACATTCAGTACTTC
TRBD2	TRBV28	many	TRBJ2-3	16	CASSVVSGSTTDTQYF	TGTGCCAGCAGTGTTGTGAGCGGGAGCACCACAGATACGCAGTATTTT
-	TRBV6-1	many	TRBJ2-5	12	CASSSSRETQYF	TGTGCCAGCAGTTCCTCCCGGGAGACCCAGTACTTC
-	TRBV5-1	many	TRBJ1-5	16	CASSLGGGEGNQPQHF	TGCGCCAGCAGCCTGGGGGGGGGAGAGGGCAATCAGCCCCAGCATTTT
TRBD1	TRBV6-1	few	TRBJ1-2	13	CASSITGVDGYTF	TGTGCCAGCAGTATAACAGGGGTGGATGGCTACACCTTC
TRBD1	TRBV6-1	many	TRBJ2-1	14	CASRRGQGRWEQFF	TGTGCCAGCAGGAGGGGACAGGGGCGTTGGGAGCAGTTCTTC
TRBD2	TRBV28	many	TRBJ2-7	18	CASRDIGTSGHGAYEQYF	TGTGCCAGCAGGGACATAGGGACTAGCGGGCATGGGGCCTACGAGCAGTACTTC
-	TRBV5-1	few	TRBJ2-3	15	CASSPSAVETDTQYF	TGCGCCAGCAGCCCCTCAGCGGTGGAGACAGATACGCAGTATTTT
-	TRBV5-1	many	TRBJ2-7	15	CASSLAEGVSYEQYF	TGCGCCAGCAGCTTGGCCGAAGGAGTCTCCTACGAGCAGTACTTC
TRBD2	TRBV7-3	-	TRBJ2-2	13	CASSYGLAGELFF	TGTGCCAGCAGCTACGGACTAGCCGGGGAGCTGTTTTTT
-	TRBV30	many	TRBJ1-5	14	CAWSVTGFWQPQHF	TGTGCCTGGAGTGTTACAGGGTTTTGGCAGCCCCAGCATTTT
-	TRBV24-1	many	TRBJ2-5	14	CATSDTRIEETQYF	TGTGCCACCAGTGATACTCGGATCGAAGAGACCCAGTACTTC
TRBD2	TRBV12-3/TRBV12-4	many	TRBJ2-2	15	CASSRLAGDTGELFF	TGTGCCAGCAGCAGACTAGCGGGAGATACCGGGGAGCTGTTTTTT
TRBD1	TRBV28	many	TRBJ1-4	14	CASRPGQYNEKLFF	TGTGCCAGCAGACCGGGACAGTATAATGAAAAACTGTTTTTT
-	TRBV4-2	-	TRBJ1-2	15	CASSQQGAGIHGYTF	TGTGCCAGCAGCCAACAAGGGGCAGGGATCCATGGCTACACCTTC
-	TRBV28	few	TRBJ2-1	12	CASSFGGPTLFF	TGTGCCAGCAGTTTCGGCGGGCCCACCCTATTCTTC
TRBD1	TRBV28	few	TRBJ2-4	15	CASSKPGTGANIQYF	TGTGCCAGCAGTAAACCCGGGACAGGGGCTAACATTCAGTACTTC
-	TRBV7-9	few	TRBJ1-4	14	CASSQALRNEKLFF	TGTGCCAGCAGCCAGGCCCTTAGGAATGAAAAACTGTTTTTT
TRBD2	TRBV28	many	TRBJ2-3	19	CASSLKAWTSGRAADTQYF	TGTGCCAGCAGTTTAAAAGCGTGGACTAGCGGGAGGGCGGCAGATACGCAGTATTTT
TRBD2	TRBV5-1	many	TRBJ2-1	14	CASSLLAGVNEQFF	TGCGCCAGCAGCTTGTTAGCGGGGGTCAATGAGCAGTTCTTC
TRBD2	TRBV20-1	few	TRBJ2-7	13	CSATPSGSGEQYF	TGCAGTGCTACCCCTAGCGGGAGCGGGGAGCAGTACTTC
TRBD1	TRBV24-1	few	TRBJ2-7	16	CATSDLSGTGKAEQYF	TGTGCCACCAGTGATCTCTCGGGGACAGGGAAAGCCGAGCAGTACTTC
-	TRBV7-3	-	TRBJ1-4	14	CASSRRDTRWKLFF	TGTGCCAGCAGCCGAAGGGACACCAGGTGGAAACTGTTTTTT
TRBD2	TRBV18	many	TRBJ2-7	16	CASSPMVAGEFLEQYF	TGTGCCAGCTCACCCATGGTAGCGGGAGAGTTCTTGGAGCAGTACTTC
-	TRBV12-3/TRBV12-4	many	TRBJ2-7	13	CASSPGTRYEQYF	TGTGCCAGCAGTCCCGGGACCCGCTACGAGCAGTACTTC
-	TRBV28	-	TRBJ2-1	11	CASSGTPGQFF	TGTGCCAGCAGCGGGACTCCCGGGCAGTTCTTC
TRBD2	TRBV6-2/TRBV6-3	-	TRBJ2-2	16	CASRLLAGGSTGELFF	TGTGCCAGCAGACTACTAGCGGGAGGGAGCACCGGGGAGCTGTTTTTT
-	TRBV28	-	TRBJ1-5	15	CASSLGRRGRQPQHF	TGTGCCAGCAGTTTAGGTCGGCGAGGGCGTCAGCCCCAGCATTTT
TRBD1	TRBV9	many	TRBJ1-3	16	CASSGEGAGGGNTIYF	TGTGCCAGCAGCGGAGAGGGTGCAGGGGGTGGAAACACCATATATTTT
-	TRBV6-1	few	TRBJ1-2	17	CASIHTLGRPGGYGYTF	TGTGCCAGCATCCACACTCTGGGGCGCCCCGGTGGCTATGGCTACACCTTC